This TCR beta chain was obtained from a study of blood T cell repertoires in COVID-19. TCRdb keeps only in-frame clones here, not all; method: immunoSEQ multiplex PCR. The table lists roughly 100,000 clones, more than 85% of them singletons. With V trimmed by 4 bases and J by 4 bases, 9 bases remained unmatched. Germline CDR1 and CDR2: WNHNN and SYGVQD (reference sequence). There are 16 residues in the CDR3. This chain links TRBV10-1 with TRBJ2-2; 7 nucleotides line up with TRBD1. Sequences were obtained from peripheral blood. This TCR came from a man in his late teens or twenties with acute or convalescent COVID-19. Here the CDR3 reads CASSVAEGQSTGELFF. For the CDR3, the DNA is TGCGCCAGCAGTGTTGCCGAGGGACAGTCCACCGGGGAGCTGTTTTTT.